This T cell receptor beta chain was recorded in a study of blood T cell repertoires in COVID-19. Looking at the study overall: Collection of acute and convalescent COVID-19 samples took place in the United States, Italy and Spain. T cells, B-cell-depleted T cells, or PBMCs provided the cDNA or gDNA that served as material.

As originally analysed: Researchers report that nucleated cell counts were estimated from reference gene primer amplification. Some clones are missing from TCRdb's copy, which holds only in-frame ones; the method was immunoSEQ multiplex PCR. Clone size and V and J calls were adopted from that table, with D and trimming inferred from the DNA. The data contain 150,000 to 200,000 clones, roughly 80% of them seen just once; the ten biggest clones take up approximately 12%. This CDR3 has 12 amino acids. Germline V gene data show CDR1 as SGHVS and CDR2 as FNYEAQ. V lost 6 bases and J lost 9; bases outside the gene matches: 5.

This TCR was recovered from a middle-aged man who had recovered from COVID-19. Sequenced sample: PBMCs or T cells enriched from blood (not recorded which). V gene TRBV7-6 combines with J gene TRBJ1-2, with TRBD1 identical over 9 bases. The CDR3 nucleotides are TGTGCCAGCAGACCAGACAGGGGGAGCTACACCTTC. It translates to CASRPDRGSYTF.